This T cell receptor (beta chain) was recovered during a study of cytomegalovirus exposure and HLA in healthy donors. The PCR was carried out with 60 Vbeta primers and 13 Jbeta primers. TCRdb keeps only in-frame clones here, not all; method: immunoSEQ multiplex PCR. The sample carries about 150,000 clones, about 80% recorded once. Between the trimmed V and J ends, which lost 4 bases and 1 base, there was a span of 13 bases. CDR1 SEHNR and CDR2 FQNEAQ come from the germline V gene (reference sequence). CDR3 length equals 15 residues. This sequence originates from a woman in her forties in good health and CMV-seronegative. The chain couples TRBV7-9 to TRBJ1-1, with D perhaps TRBD1 (5 bases). The specimen was PBMCs. DNA of the CDR3: TGTGCCAGCAGCTACTCGGGGGGGAGGAACACTGAAGCTTTCTTT. Amino acid sequence: CASSYSGGRNTEAFF.